This T cell receptor beta chain was found in a study of T cells after yellow fever vaccination. Findings and caveats of the study: Post-booster reappearance was seen for most primary-vaccination clones (roughly 96% CD4, 80% to 90% CD8). Weaker in magnitude, the secondary response showed a faster peak on day 5 versus 15.

Germline V gene lookup returns CDR1 SQVTM and CDR2 ANQGSEA. This CDR3 has 14 residues. V was clipped by 2 bases and J by 4 bases, with 11 bases between them. This clonotype was detected ten times or more. What it binds is not known. Template-switching 5'RACE yielded the TCR cDNA; a universal primer site and UMIs were added in the process. TCRdb re-derived calls from the 5' RACE reads in MiXCR, one entry per CDR3 protein. In the table there are some 250,000 distinct CDR3 sequences, over 3% of which are singletons. The rearrangement links TRBV29-1 to TRBJ2-2; no reliable D call. This material consisted of PBMCs, taken 15 days after the yellow fever booster vaccination. This receptor was identified in a man younger than 35 who received the YFV17D yellow fever vaccine. DNA of the CDR3: TGCAGCGTTGAAAAGGGTTCGATCACCGGGGAGCTGTTTTTT. This gives the protein CSVEKGSITGELFF.